This is a list of T cell receptor beta chains from one sample in a study of cytomegalovirus exposure and HLA in healthy donors. Here immunoSEQ multiplex PCR was the method, and the copy in TCRdb shows in-frame clones only, minus some. Among roughly 92,000 clones listed, about four fifths were seen once. Sequencing input: PBMCs. These receptors originate from a man between 50 and 59 years old in good health and CMV-seropositive. CDR3s include the opening cysteine and the closing phenylalanine or tryptophan. The D gene is left open where the match is weak. Rows give clone size only sometimes, using once, few, many, or a class for an expanded clone.

D gene	V gene	clone size	J gene	CDR3 DNA	CDR3 protein
TRBD1	TRBV5-1	.	TRBJ1-1	TGCGCCAGCAGCACAAGACAGGGGGTAACTCTAACGAACACTGAAGCTTTCTTT	CASSTRQGVTLTNTEAFF
.	TRBV2	.	TRBJ2-3	TGTGCCAGCAGTGAAAACCCATCTCTAGCAGACGGAGATACGCAGTATTTT	CASSENPSLADGDTQYF
.	TRBV19	once	TRBJ2-1	TGTGCCAGTAGTATTGGGACAGGAACTAGCGCCTACAATGAGCAGTTCTTC	CASSIGTGTSAYNEQFF
TRBD2	TRBV5-1	.	TRBJ2-1	TGCGCCAGCAGGACTTTGGTAGCGGGAGTCAATATAGAACAAGGAGCCTACAATGAGCAGTTCTTC	CASRTLVAGVNIEQGAYNEQFF
.	TRBV6-6	.	TRBJ1-2	TGTGCCAGCAAACGGGGCGGGGAGTTGACTAACTATGGCTACACCTTC	CASKRGGELTNYGYTF
.	TRBV18	.	TRBJ1-4	TGTGCCAGCTCACCTCGGGAGGAAAAACTGTTTTTT	CASSPREEKLFF
TRBD1	TRBV6-1	.	TRBJ1-1	TGTGCCAGCAGGACCTCAGGGGGAGTAGGAGCTTTCTTT	CASRTSGGVGAFF
.	TRBV19	.	TRBJ2-1	TGTGCCAGTAGTAAGGAGGACTTAGCCTACAATGAGCAGTTCTTC	CASSKEDLAYNEQFF
TRBD2	TRBV14	few	TRBJ2-3	TGTGCCAGCAGCCTTCTCCGGGGGGGGTACACAGATACGCAGTATTTT	CASSLLRGGYTDTQYF
TRBD1	TRBV11-2	.	TRBJ1-1	TGTGCCAGCAGCTTTTCCGGGACAGGCCCTTTGGCTTTCTTT	CASSFSGTGPLAFF
TRBD2	TRBV5-1	.	TRBJ2-3	TGCGCCAGCAGCTGGACTAGCGGGATATCAGATACGCAGTATTTT	CASSWTSGISDTQYF
TRBD1	TRBV27	.	TRBJ1-1	TGTGCCAGCAGTTATTGGGGGGAGGGTGGGGGTGGACAGGGATCGAACACTGAAGCTTTCTTT	CASSYWGEGGGGQGSNTEAFF
.	TRBV30	.	TRBJ2-2	TGTGCCTGGAAAGTAGAGAACGGGGAGCTGTTTTTT	CAWKVENGELFF
.	TRBV2	.	TRBJ2-3	TGTGCCAGCTACAAAACAGATACGCAGTATTTT	CASYKTDTQYF
.	TRBV7-2	.	TRBJ2-1	TGTGCCAGCAGCCCTGCGGTAGCGCGAAATGAGCAGTTCTTC	CASSPAVARNEQFF
.	TRBV28	few	TRBJ1-1	TGTGCCAGCAGTTCCCCTGGCGCGAGGGCTCAGAACACTGAAGCTTTCTTT	CASSSPGARAQNTEAFF
.	TRBV20-1	.	TRBJ1-3	TGCAGTGCTAGCCGACAAAGCACCATATATTTT	CSASRQSTIYF